The clone carrying this TCR beta chain occurred a few times. The data originate from a study of control samples from healthy donors and cancer patients. TCRdb's table, derived via immunoSEQ multiplex PCR, lists solely in-frame clones and lacks some. The table includes 57,000 or so clones, roughly 92% detected once. The CDR3 length is 14 residues. Germline V gene sequence: CDR1 SNHLY, CDR2 FYNNEI. V lost 5 bases to trimming and J lost 6 bases; unmatched junction nucleotides: 3. The V call is TRBV2, the J call TRBJ2-2; the match to TRBD1 covers 10 bases. The sequenced sample was blood. The TCR was taken from a man between 25 and 39 years old in good health. This CDR3 reads CASSWTGGAGELFF. In DNA form, the CDR3 reads TGTGCCAGCAGTTGGACAGGGGGAGCCGGGGAGCTGTTTTTT.